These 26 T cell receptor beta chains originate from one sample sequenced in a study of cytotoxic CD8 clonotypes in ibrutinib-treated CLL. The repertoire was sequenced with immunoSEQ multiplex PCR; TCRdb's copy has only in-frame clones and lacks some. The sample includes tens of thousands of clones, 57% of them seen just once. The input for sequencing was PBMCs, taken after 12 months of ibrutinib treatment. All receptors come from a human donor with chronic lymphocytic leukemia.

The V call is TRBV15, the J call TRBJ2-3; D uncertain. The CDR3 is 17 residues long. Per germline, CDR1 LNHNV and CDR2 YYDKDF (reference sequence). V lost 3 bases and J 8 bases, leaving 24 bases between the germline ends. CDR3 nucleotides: TGTGCCACCAGCAGGGCACCCAGACTCCGGGCGGAAGGTACGCAGTATTTT. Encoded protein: CATSRAPRLRAEGTQYF.

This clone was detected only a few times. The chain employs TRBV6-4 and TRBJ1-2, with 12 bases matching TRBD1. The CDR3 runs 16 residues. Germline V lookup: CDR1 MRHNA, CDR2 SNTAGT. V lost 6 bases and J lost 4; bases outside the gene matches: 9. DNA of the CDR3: TGTGCCAGCAGCAGTGGGGGGACAGGGGGCTTCTATGGCTACACCTTC. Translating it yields CASSSGGTGGFYGYTF.

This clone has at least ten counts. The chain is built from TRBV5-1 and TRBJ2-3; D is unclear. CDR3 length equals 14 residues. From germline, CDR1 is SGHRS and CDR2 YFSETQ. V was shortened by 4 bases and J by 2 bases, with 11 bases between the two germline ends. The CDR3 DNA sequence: TGCGCCAGCAGCCATACAACCAACACAGATACGCAGTATTTT. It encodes CASSHTTNTDTQYF.

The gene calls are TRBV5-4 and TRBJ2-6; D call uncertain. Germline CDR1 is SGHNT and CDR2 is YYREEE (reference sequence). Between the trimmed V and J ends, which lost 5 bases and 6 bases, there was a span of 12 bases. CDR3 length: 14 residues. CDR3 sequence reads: CASSLRGEANVLTF. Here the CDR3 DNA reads TGTGCCAGCAGTTTGAGAGGCGAGGCCAACGTCCTGACTTTC.

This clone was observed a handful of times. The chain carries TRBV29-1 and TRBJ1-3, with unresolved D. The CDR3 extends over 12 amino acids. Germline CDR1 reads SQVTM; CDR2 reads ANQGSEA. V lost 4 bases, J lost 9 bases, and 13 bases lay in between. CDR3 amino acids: CSVGAMFGTIYF. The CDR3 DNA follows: TGCAGCGTTGGCGCCATGTTTGGCACCATATATTTT.

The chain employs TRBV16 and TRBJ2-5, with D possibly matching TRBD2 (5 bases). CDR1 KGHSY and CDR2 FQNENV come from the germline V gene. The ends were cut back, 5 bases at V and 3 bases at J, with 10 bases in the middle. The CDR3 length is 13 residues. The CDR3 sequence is CASSTPGKETQYF. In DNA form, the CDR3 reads TGTGCCAGCAGCACCCCCGGGAAAGAGACCCAGTACTTC.

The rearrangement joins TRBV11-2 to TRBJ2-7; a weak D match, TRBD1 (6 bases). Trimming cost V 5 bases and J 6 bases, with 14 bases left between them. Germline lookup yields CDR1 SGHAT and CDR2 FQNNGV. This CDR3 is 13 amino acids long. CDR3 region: CASSQQGRREQYV. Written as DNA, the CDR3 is TGTGCCAGCAGCCAACAGGGTAGACGCGAGCAGTACGTC.

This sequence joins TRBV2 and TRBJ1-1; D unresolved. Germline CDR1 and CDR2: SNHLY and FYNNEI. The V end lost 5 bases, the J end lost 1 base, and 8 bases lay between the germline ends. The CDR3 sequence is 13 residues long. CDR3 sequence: CASSSGPNTEAFF. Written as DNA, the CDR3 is TGTGCCAGCAGTAGTGGACCGAACACTGAAGCTTTCTTT.

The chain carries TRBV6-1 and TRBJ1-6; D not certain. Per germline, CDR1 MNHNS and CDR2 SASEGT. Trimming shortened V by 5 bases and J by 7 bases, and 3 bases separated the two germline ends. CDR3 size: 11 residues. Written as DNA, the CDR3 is TGTGCCAGCAGTCAAAATTCACCCCTCCACTTT. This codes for CASSQNSPLHF.

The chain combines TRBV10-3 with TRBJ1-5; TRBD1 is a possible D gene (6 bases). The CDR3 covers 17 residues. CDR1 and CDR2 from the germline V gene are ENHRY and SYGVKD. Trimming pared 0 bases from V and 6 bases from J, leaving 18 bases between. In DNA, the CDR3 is TGTGCCATCAGTGAGTCGAATTTTGGGGGCTTGGGTCAGCCCCAGCATTTT. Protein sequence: CAISESNFGGLGQPQHF.

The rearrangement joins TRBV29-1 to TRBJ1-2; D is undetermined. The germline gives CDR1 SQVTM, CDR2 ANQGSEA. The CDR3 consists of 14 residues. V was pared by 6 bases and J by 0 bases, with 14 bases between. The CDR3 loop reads CSVVTGQANYGYTF. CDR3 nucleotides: TGCAGCGTCGTAACGGGCCAGGCTAACTATGGCTACACCTTC.

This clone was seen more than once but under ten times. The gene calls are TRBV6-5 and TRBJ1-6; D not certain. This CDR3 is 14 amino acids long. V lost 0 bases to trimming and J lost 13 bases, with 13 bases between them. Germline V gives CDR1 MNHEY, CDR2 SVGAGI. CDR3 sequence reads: CASSYSIGASPLHF. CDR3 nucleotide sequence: TGTGCCAGCAGTTACTCGATAGGTGCCTCGCCCCTCCACTTT.

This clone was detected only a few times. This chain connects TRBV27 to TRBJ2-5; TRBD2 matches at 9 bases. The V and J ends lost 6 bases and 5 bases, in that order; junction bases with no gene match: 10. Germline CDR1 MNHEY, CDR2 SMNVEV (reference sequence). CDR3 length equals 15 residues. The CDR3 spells CASRASGTSFETQYF. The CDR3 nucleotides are TGTGCCAGCAGGGCTAGCGGGACCAGTTTTGAGACCCAGTACTTC.

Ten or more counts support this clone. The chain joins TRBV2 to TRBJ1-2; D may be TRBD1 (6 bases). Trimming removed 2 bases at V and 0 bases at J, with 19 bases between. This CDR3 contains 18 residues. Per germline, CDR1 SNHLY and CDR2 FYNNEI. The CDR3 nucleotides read TGTGCCAGCAGTGAATTTACGTCGACAGGTATCGCTAACTATGGCTACACCTTC. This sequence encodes CASSEFTSTGIANYGYTF.

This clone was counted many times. This CDR3 reads CASSLVASGVTDTQYF. The CDR3 bases are TGTGCCAGCAGCTTAGTGGCGTCGGGAGTCACAGATACGCAGTATTTT. V and J are TRBV11-3 and TRBJ2-3, with D possibly being TRBD2 (6 bases). Germline-derived CDR1 and CDR2 are SGHNT and YENEEA. CDR3 length equals 16 residues. V was shortened by 1 base and J by 2 bases, with 13 bases between the two germline ends.

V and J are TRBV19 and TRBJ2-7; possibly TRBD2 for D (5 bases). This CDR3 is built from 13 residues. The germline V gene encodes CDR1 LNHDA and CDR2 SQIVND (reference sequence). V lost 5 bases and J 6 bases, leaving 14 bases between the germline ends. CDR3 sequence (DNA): TGTGCCAGTAGTGCAATGACTACAACCGAGCAGTACTTC. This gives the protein CASSAMTTTEQYF. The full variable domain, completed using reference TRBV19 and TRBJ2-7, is DGGITQSPKYLFRKEGQNVTLSCEQNLNHDAMYWYRQDPGQGLRLIYYSQIVNDFQKGDIAEGYSVSREKKESFPLTVTSAQKNPTAFYLCASSAMTTTEQYFGPGTRLTVT.

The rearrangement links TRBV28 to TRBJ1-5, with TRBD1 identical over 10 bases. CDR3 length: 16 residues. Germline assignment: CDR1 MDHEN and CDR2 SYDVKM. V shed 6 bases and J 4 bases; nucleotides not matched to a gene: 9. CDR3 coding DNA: TGTGCCAGCAGCCCAAGACAGGGGGCTGGGAATCAGCCCCAGCATTTT. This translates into CASSPRQGAGNQPQHF.

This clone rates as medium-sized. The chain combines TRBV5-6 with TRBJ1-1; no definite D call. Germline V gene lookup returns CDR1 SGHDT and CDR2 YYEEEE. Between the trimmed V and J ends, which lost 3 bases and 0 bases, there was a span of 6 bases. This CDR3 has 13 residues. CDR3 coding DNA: TGTGCCAGCAGCTGGACGCTGAACACTGAAGCTTTCTTT. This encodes CASSWTLNTEAFF.

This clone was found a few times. This chain's CDR3 is CASSFGGPSYEQYV. Written as DNA, the CDR3 is TGTGCCAGCAGCTTCGGCGGTCCCTCCTACGAGCAGTACGTC. This rearrangement joins TRBV7-2 to TRBJ2-7; unclear D gene. This CDR3 contains 14 residues. Germline values: CDR1 SGHTA, CDR2 FQGNSA. Trimming removed 3 bases from V and 0 bases from J, with 9 bases in between.

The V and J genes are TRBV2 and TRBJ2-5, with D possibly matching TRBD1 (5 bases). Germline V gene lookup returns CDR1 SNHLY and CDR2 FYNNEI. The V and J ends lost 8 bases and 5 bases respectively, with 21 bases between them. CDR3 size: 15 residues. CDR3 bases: TGTGCCAGCCTAATACGAAGGGGCTCGTCGGAGACCCAGTACTTC. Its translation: CASLIRRGSSETQYF. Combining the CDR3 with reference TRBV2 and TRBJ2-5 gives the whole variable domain EPEVTQTPSHQVTQMGQEVILRCVPISNHLYFYWYRQILGQKVEFLVSFYNNEISEKSEIFDDQFSVERPDGSNFTLKIRSTKLEDSAMYFCASLIRRGSSETQYFGPGTRLLVL.

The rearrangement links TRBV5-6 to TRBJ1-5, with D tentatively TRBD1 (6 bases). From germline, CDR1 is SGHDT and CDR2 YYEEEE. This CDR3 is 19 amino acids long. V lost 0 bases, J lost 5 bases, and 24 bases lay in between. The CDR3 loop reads CASSLDRGKGGSPYQPQHF. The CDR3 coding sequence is TGTGCCAGCAGCTTGGACAGAGGCAAAGGGGGTTCCCCTTATCAGCCCCAGCATTTT.

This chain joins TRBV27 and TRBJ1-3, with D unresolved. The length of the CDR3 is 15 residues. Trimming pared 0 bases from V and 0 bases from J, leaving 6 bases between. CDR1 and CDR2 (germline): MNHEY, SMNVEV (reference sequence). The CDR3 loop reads CASSLSVLSGNTIYF. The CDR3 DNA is TGTGCCAGCAGTTTATCGGTCCTCTCTGGAAACACCATATATTTT.

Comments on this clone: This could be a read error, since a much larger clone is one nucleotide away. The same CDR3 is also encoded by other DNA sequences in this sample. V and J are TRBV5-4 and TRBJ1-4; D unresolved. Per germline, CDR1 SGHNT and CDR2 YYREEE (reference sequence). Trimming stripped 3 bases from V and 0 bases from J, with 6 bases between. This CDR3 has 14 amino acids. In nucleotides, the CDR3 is TGTGCCAGCAGCTCGGGTGCAACTAATGAAAAACTGTTTTTT. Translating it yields CASSSGATNEKLFF.

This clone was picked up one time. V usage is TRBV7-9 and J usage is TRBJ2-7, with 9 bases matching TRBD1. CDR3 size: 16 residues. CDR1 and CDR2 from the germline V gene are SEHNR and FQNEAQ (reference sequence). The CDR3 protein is CASSPGNRDRDHEQYV. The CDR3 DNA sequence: TGCGCCAGCAGCCCCGGCAACCGGGACAGGGACCACGAGCAGTACGTC.

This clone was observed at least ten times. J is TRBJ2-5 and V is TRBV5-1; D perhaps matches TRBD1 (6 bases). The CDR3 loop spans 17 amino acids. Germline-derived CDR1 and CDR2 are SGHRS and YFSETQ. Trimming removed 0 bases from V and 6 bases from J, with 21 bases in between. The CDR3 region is CASSLGTQGGVDKTQYF. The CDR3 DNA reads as TGCGCCAGCAGCTTGGGGACACAGGGTGGGGTCGACAAGACCCAGTACTTC.

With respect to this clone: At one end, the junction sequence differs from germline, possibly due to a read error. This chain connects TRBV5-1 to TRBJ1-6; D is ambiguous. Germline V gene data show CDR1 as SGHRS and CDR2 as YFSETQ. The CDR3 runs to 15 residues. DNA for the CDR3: TGTGCCAGCAGCACATGGCCAGTGACTAATTCACCCCTCCACTTT. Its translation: CASSTWPVTNSPLHF. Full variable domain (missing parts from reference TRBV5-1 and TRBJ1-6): KAGVTQTPRYLIKTRGQQVTLSCSPISGHRSVSWYQQTPGQGLQFLFEYFSETQRNKGNFPGRFSGRQFSNSRSEMNVSTLELGDSALYLCASSTWPVTNSPLHFGNGTRLTVT.